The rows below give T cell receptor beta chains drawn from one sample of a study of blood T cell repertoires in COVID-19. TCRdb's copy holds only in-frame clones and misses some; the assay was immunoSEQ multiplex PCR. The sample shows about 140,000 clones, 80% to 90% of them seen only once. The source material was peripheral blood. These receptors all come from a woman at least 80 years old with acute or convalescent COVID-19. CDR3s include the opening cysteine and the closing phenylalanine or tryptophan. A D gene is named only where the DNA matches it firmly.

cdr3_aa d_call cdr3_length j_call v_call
CASSLMSISGTEAFF NA 15 TRBJ1-1 TRBV7-2
CASSQTGFSTDTQYF NA 15 TRBJ2-3 TRBV4-3
CASSLAGGTYEQYF TRBD2 14 TRBJ2-7 TRBV7-3
CASSYDRVNTEAFF TRBD1 14 TRBJ1-1 TRBV6-5
CASKTVWGAGEAFF NA 14 TRBJ1-1 TRBV6-5
CASSLVSGGARDTQYF TRBD2 16 TRBJ2-3 TRBV11-1
CASRRDRKYGYTF TRBD1 13 TRBJ1-2 TRBV6-5
CAWSVMTGGYNEQFF TRBD1 15 TRBJ2-1 TRBV30
CASSQERTYYSTDTQYF NA 17 TRBJ2-3 TRBV14
CASSYAAESGNTIYF NA 15 TRBJ1-3 TRBV6-5
CASSQRQAYEQYF NA 13 TRBJ2-7 TRBV12-3/TRBV12-4
CASSFTANYGYTF NA 13 TRBJ1-2 TRBV6-5
CASSTTTSGGYNEQFF TRBD2 16 TRBJ2-1 TRBV18
CASSPGGAKSWFF TRBD2 13 TRBJ2-1 TRBV7-3
CASSFADRDEKLFF TRBD1 14 TRBJ1-4 TRBV7-2
CASSVRDTTTGELFF NA 15 TRBJ2-2 TRBV7-8
CASSLARGLGYGYTF TRBD1 15 TRBJ1-2 TRBV7-9
CASSGGTGVYHMPQHF TRBD1 16 TRBJ1-5 TRBV6-1